Given below is one TCR beta chain in context. Original processing notes: Amplification of reference gene primers was used by the study to estimate nucleated cell counts. Repertoires were generated with immunoSEQ multiplex PCR, while TCRdb's copy carries only in-frame clones and drops some. V and J calls plus clone size are reproduced from that table; the DNA served to infer D and trimming. The table lists tens of thousands of clones, 88% of them singletons. The data are from a study of blood T cell repertoires in COVID-19. For the study at large: In each case, the material was cDNA or gDNA derived from T cells, B-cell-depleted T cells, or PBMCs.

CDR1 KGHSH and CDR2 LQKENI come from the germline V gene. The CDR3 runs 16 residues. V was trimmed by 4 bases and J by 2 bases, leaving 18 bases between them. The TCR comes from a man aged 50-59 years with active COVID-19. The sequencing sample was made of peripheral blood. The chain has TRBV18 and TRBJ2-7; possible D gene TRBD2, 6 bases. As DNA, the CDR3 is TGTGCCAGCTCACGATCCCTAACGGGGGTACCCTACGAGCAGTACTTC. Residues: CASSRSLTGVPYEQYF.